These 9 T cell receptor beta chains originate from one sample sequenced in a study of blood T cell repertoires in COVID-19. The protocol was immunoSEQ multiplex PCR, while the TCRdb copy is restricted to in-frame clones and leaves out a portion. The data show fewer than 150,000 clones, around 83% seen once. Sequenced material: peripheral blood. Source of these receptors: a woman aged 45-65 years with acute or convalescent COVID-19.

This chain's CDR3 is CASNGGGSDQPQHF. DNA of the CDR3: TGTGCCAGCAATGGGGGAGGATCGGATCAGCCCCAGCATTTT. The chain couples TRBV9 to TRBJ1-5; tentative D call: TRBD1 (5 bases). The CDR3 extends over 14 amino acids. Germline loops: CDR1 SGDLS, CDR2 YYNGEE. V lost 6 bases and J lost 5, with 15 bases in between.

This rearrangement joins TRBV6-2 or TRBV6-3 to TRBJ2-1; 10 nucleotides agree with TRBD1. V shed 6 bases and J 6 bases; nucleotides not matched to a gene: 11. The CDR3 spans 16 residues. Germline V gene lookup returns CDR1 MNHEY and CDR2 SVGEGT. The CDR3 nucleotides read TGTGCCAGCAGCGAAACCCCGGGACAGGGGTCCAATGAGCAGTTCTTC. It is translated as CASSETPGQGSNEQFF.

The chain combines TRBV30 with TRBJ2-3; the D is unclear. Germline CDR1 reads GTSNPN; CDR2 reads SVGIG (reference sequence). Trimming shortened V by 0 bases and J by 6 bases, and 10 bases separated the two germline ends. The CDR3 sequence is 13 residues long. CDR3 sequence (DNA): TGTGCCTGGAGTGTTGGCTTAAAGGATACGCAGTATTTT. Translating gives CAWSVGLKDTQYF.

The chain recombines TRBV11-2 with TRBJ2-7; D may be TRBD1 (6 bases). CDR1 is SGHAT, CDR2 FQNNGV, per germline. V lost 1 base to trimming and J lost 0 bases, with 7 bases between them. The CDR3 totals 14 residues. The CDR3 bases are TGTGCCAGCAGCTTAGCAGGGGTCTCCTACGAGCAGTACTTC. Translating gives CASSLAGVSYEQYF.

The gene calls are TRBV28 and TRBJ2-1, with TRBD2 matching over 11 bases. The trim removed 5 bases at V and 6 bases at J, leaving 9 bases unmatched. The CDR3 has 16 residues. Germline V CDR1 and CDR2: MDHEN, SYDVKM. This chain's CDR3 is CASSPRLAGGLNEQFF. The CDR3 bases are TGTGCCAGCAGTCCCCGTCTAGCGGGGGGTCTCAATGAGCAGTTCTTC.

The V gene is TRBV18, the J gene TRBJ1-1, with 11 bases matching TRBD1. The CDR3 extends over 15 amino acids. Germline CDR1 is KGHSH and CDR2 is LQKENI. J was trimmed by 4 bases and V by 0 bases; bases with no gene match: 1. The CDR3 spells CASSPPGTGGTEAFF. The CDR3 DNA reads TGTGCCAGCTCACCACCCGGGACAGGGGGCACTGAAGCTTTCTTT.

The chain is built from TRBV5-8 and TRBJ1-1, with D perhaps matching TRBD1 (5 bases). The CDR3 extends over 13 amino acids. V was clipped by 3 bases and J by 0 bases, with 6 bases between them. The germline V gene has CDR1 SGHTS and CDR2 YDEGEE. The CDR3 protein is CASSWGVNTEAFF. The DNA of the CDR3 is TGTGCCAGCAGCTGGGGGGTGAACACTGAAGCTTTCTTT.

This chain links TRBV6-5 with TRBJ1-1, with TRBD1 identical over 7 bases. Per germline, CDR1 MNHEY and CDR2 SVGAGI. CDR3 length: 15 amino acids. V shed 2 bases, J shed 0 bases, and the junction held 3 bases outside the gene matches. The CDR3 sequence is CASSYRTGLNTEAFF. The CDR3 DNA reads TGTGCCAGCAGTTACAGGACAGGATTGAACACTGAAGCTTTCTTT.

The gene calls are TRBV5-1 and TRBJ2-1; TRBD2 matches 8 bases. CDR3 length: 17 residues. The V gene end was trimmed by 4 bases and the J gene end by 0 bases; junction bases not matched to a gene: 9. Germline values: CDR1 SGHRS, CDR2 YFSETQ. The CDR3, as DNA: TGCGCCAGCAGCCTGATAGCGGGGAAAGTCTCCTACAATGAGCAGTTCTTC. Translated: CASSLIAGKVSYNEQFF.